These 30 T cell receptor beta chains came from one sample sequenced in a study of blood T cells in healthy people across ages. Combining a sample-barcoded 5' primer with a J-beta primer mix, a second PCR ran for 7 to 11 cycles. TCRdb used MiXCR to reprocess the 5' RACE reads, holding one entry per CDR3 protein. The profile shows about 690,000 distinct CDR3 sequences, around 38% of them singletons. Sequenced sample: blood. These TCRs come from a man at least 80 years old in good health.

The V and J genes are TRBV5-1 and TRBJ1-1; 8 bases align to TRBD1. The CDR3 is 14 residues long. The germline CDR1 and CDR2 sequences are SGHRS and YFSETQ. With V trimmed by 3 bases and J by 1 base, 2 bases remained unmatched. The DNA of the CDR3 is TGCGCCAGCAGCTATGACAGGGGGAACACTGAAGCTTTCTTT. It yields the protein CASSYDRGNTEAFF.

V and J are TRBV12-5 and TRBJ2-3, with 7 bases aligning to TRBD2. The CDR3 extends over 20 amino acids. Germline assignment: CDR1 LGHNT and CDR2 FRNRAP. Trimming cost V 2 bases and J 6 bases; bases outside gene matches: 23. In nucleotides, the CDR3 is TGTGCTAGTGGTTTGCAGCCGGATAGGTGGGGGGGTAACCGACCGGATACGCAGTATTTT. As protein: CASGLQPDRWGGNRPDTQYF.

The genes are TRBV12-3 or TRBV12-4 and TRBJ2-7, with D tentatively TRBD1 (6 bases). There are 15 residues in the CDR3. V was trimmed by 2 bases and J by 0 bases, leaving 11 bases between them. CDR3 loop: CASSLSRGFSYEQYF. CDR3 DNA: TGTGCCAGCAGTTTATCCAGGGGATTCTCCTACGAGCAGTACTTC.

The chain employs TRBV24-1 and TRBJ2-1; 10 positions match TRBD1. The J call is doubtful: the DNA matches TRBJ2-7 better. This CDR3 has 16 residues. CDR1 KGHDR and CDR2 SFDVKD come from the germline V gene. The CDR3 DNA sequence: TGTGCCACCAGTGACAGACAGGGGGCCTTAGACAATGAGCAGTACTTC. It translates to CATSDRQGALDNEQYF.

This clonotype was seen a few times. The CDR3 region is CASSYSFSSYNEQFF. CDR3 DNA sequence: TGTGCCAGCAGTTACTCATTTAGCTCCTACAATGAGCAGTTCTTC. The V and J genes are TRBV6-2 or TRBV6-3 and TRBJ2-1; D is ambiguous. The CDR3 loop spans 15 amino acids. Germline V gives CDR1 MNHEY, CDR2 SVGEGT. V shed 0 bases and J shed 0 bases, with 6 bases lying between them.

The table lists this clonotype with a few counts. The J gene is TRBJ2-4, the V gene TRBV29-1; 11 bases line up with TRBD2. V was clipped by 6 bases and J by 8 bases; unmatched bases: 12. The CDR3 covers 15 residues. Germline V gives CDR1 SQVTM, CDR2 ANQGSEA. The CDR3 sequence: CSVGGASGRSDIQYF. In DNA form, the CDR3 reads TGCAGCGTGGGGGGGGCTAGCGGGAGGAGTGACATTCAGTACTTC.

This clonotype was observed a few times. This chain connects TRBV18 to TRBJ2-5; possible D gene TRBD1, 5 bases. Germline V lookup: CDR1 KGHSH, CDR2 LQKENI. The V and J ends lost 4 bases and 3 bases respectively, with 15 bases between them. CDR3 length: 15 amino acids. CDR3 loop: CASSRRQGAEETQYF. Written as DNA, the CDR3 is TGTGCCAGCTCACGACGGCAAGGGGCTGAAGAGACCCAGTACTTC.

Only a few counts were recorded for this clonotype. For the CDR3, the DNA is TGTGCCAGCAGCTTTTCCGGGACACGTACAAACTCCTACGAGCAGTACTTC. It is translated as CASSFSGTRTNSYEQYF. This chain uses TRBV7-9 with TRBJ2-7; D perhaps matches TRBD1 (6 bases). The CDR3 is 17 residues long. Germline values: CDR1 SEHNR, CDR2 FQNEAQ (reference sequence). Trimming removed 3 bases at V and 0 bases at J, with 18 bases between.

The chain uses TRBV3-1 and TRBJ2-5; TRBD1 might be the D (7 bases). Germline assignment: CDR1 LGHDT and CDR2 YNNKEL (reference sequence). Trimming took 0 bases from V and 0 from J, leaving 8 bases between them. The CDR3 has 15 amino acids. CDR3 amino acids: CASSQDRGDQETQYF. The DNA of the CDR3 is TGTGCCAGCAGCCAAGACAGGGGGGACCAAGAGACCCAGTACTTC.

The genes are TRBV7-2 and TRBJ1-5; D perhaps matches TRBD1 (6 bases). Trimming took 1 base from V and 2 from J, leaving 9 bases between them. Germline V gives CDR1 SGHTA, CDR2 FQGNSA. This CDR3 spans 15 amino acids. The CDR3 DNA reads TGTGCCAGCAGCTTAGGAGGGGGTCGCAATCAGCCCCAGCATTTT. It specifies CASSLGGGRNQPQHF.

As for this clonotype: The conserved closing phenylalanine or tryptophan is absent in this CDR3, likely reflecting a read error. The J gene is TRBJ2-1, the V gene TRBV4-2; 9 bases align to TRBD2. The CDR3 consists of 15 residues. Germline-derived CDR1 and CDR2 are LGHNA and YNFKEQ. V shed 4 bases and J 1 base; nucleotides not matched to a gene: 2. As DNA, the CDR3 is TGTGCCAGCAGCCTAAGCGGGAGGTCCTACAATGAGCAGTTCTTA. Protein product: CASSLSGRSYNEQFL.

The chain couples TRBV10-3 to TRBJ1-6; TRBD1 agrees at 10 bases. The CDR3 loop spans 14 amino acids. Germline V gene data show CDR1 as ENHRY and CDR2 as SYGVKD. Trimming removed 6 bases from V and 10 bases from J; junction bases left unmatched: 6. Here the CDR3 DNA reads TGTGCCATCAGCCTCGGGACAGGGGAATCACCCCTCCACTTT. Its protein product is CAISLGTGESPLHF.

The V call is TRBV6-2 or TRBV6-3, the J call TRBJ2-7; D is ambiguous. This CDR3 comprises 15 residues. The V gene lost 0 bases and the J gene lost 10 bases, with 19 bases spanning the gap. Germline-derived CDR1 and CDR2 are MNHEY and SVGEGT. The CDR3 protein is CASSYSSRTGSTQYF. The DNA for the CDR3 is TGTGCCAGCAGTTACTCCTCGCGGACCGGCTCAACCCAGTACTTC.

This clonotype was detected only a few times. V and J are TRBV18 and TRBJ1-5, with 7 bases that match TRBD1. This CDR3 has 14 residues. Germline V gene lookup returns CDR1 KGHSH and CDR2 LQKENI. J lost 4 bases, V lost 3 bases, and 3 bases had no gene match. The CDR3 spells CASSPGQKNQPQHF. The DNA of the CDR3 is TGTGCCAGCTCACCGGGACAGAAGAATCAGCCCCAGCATTTT.

This clonotype has a handful of counts. The chain is built from TRBV4-3 and TRBJ2-1, with 8 positions matching TRBD2. V dropped 2 bases and J dropped 9; count of bases not matched to a gene: 9. This CDR3 has 15 amino acids. The germline CDR1 and CDR2 sequences are LGHNA and YSLEER. This chain's CDR3 is CASSQIVGLATEQFF. CDR3 DNA sequence: TGCGCCAGCAGCCAAATCGTCGGACTAGCTACTGAGCAGTTCTTC.

The chain uses TRBV20-1 and TRBJ1-5; D is ambiguous. This CDR3 contains 14 residues. The V end lost 3 bases, the J end lost 2 bases, and 11 bases lay between the germline ends. In germline, CDR1 is DFQATT, CDR2 SNEGSKA (reference sequence). The CDR3 DNA reads as TGCAGTGCTAGTCCGGGTGCAGGCAATCAGCCCCAGCATTTT. Translation gives CSASPGAGNQPQHF.

Comment on this clonotype: A read error may produce the germline difference seen at one junction end. This rearrangement joins TRBV4-1 to TRBJ2-1, with 11 bases fitting TRBD2. This CDR3 has 17 amino acids. In germline, CDR1 is MGHRA, CDR2 YSYEKL. The CDR3, as DNA: TGCGCCGGCAGCCAAGGAAAGGGACTAGCGGTATACAATGAGCAGTTCTTC. This gives the protein CAGSQGKGLAVYNEQFF.

The chain is built from TRBV15 and TRBJ2-1, with a tentative D call TRBD2 (6 bases). The J call is in doubt because the DNA end fits TRBJ2-7 better. Germline V lookup: CDR1 LNHNV, CDR2 YYDKDF (reference sequence). The CDR3 spans 15 residues. CDR3 bases: TGTGCCACCAGCAGAGAGCGGGGCTCCTACAATGAGCAGTACTTC. It translates to CATSRERGSYNEQYF.

This clonotype showed up just a few times. The CDR3: CASSQAQGNNSPLHF. The DNA of the CDR3 is TGTGCCAGCAGCCAAGCGCAGGGAAATAATTCACCCCTCCACTTT. The chain combines TRBV14 with TRBJ1-6; perhaps TRBD1 as D (5 bases). There are 15 residues in the CDR3. V shed 1 base and J shed 5 bases, with 9 bases lying between them. CDR1 SGHDN and CDR2 FVKESK come from the germline V gene.

Details on this clonotype: Compared with germline, one end of the junction differs, possibly owing to a read error. V is TRBV12-3 or TRBV12-4 and J is TRBJ2-3, with a possible D match to TRBD2 (7 bases). The CDR3 is 16 residues long. For the CDR3, the DNA is TGTGCCAGCAGTGGGGGGGCCAGGGGAAGCACAGATATGCAGTATTTT. This translates into CASSGGARGSTDMQYF.

This rearrangement joins TRBV30 to TRBJ2-1; D unresolved. V was trimmed by 5 bases and J by 2 bases, leaving 10 bases between them. Per germline, CDR1 GTSNPN and CDR2 SVGIG (reference sequence). The CDR3 contains 13 residues. The CDR3 loop is CAWVEGPYNEQFF. For the CDR3, the DNA is TGTGCCTGGGTTGAAGGGCCCTACAATGAGCAGTTCTTC.

There are a few counts of this clonotype. The genes are TRBV6-5 and TRBJ2-1; D possibly matches TRBD1 or TRBD2 (5 bases each). The CDR3 covers 13 residues. Trimming cost V 5 bases and J 4 bases, with 9 bases left between them. Per the germline V gene, CDR1 is MNHEY and CDR2 is SVGAGI. CDR3 loop: CASSKGRYNEQFF. The CDR3 coding sequence is TGTGCCAGCAGTAAGGGACGGTACAATGAGCAGTTCTTC.

This chain connects TRBV20-1 to TRBJ2-3; the D is unclear. CDR1 and CDR2 (germline): DFQATT, SNEGSKA (reference sequence). Trimming pared 0 bases from V and 1 base from J, leaving 8 bases between. This CDR3 has 14 residues. This CDR3 is CSARDLTGTDTQYF. Written as DNA, the CDR3 is TGCAGTGCTAGAGACCTGACGGGCACAGATACGCAGTATTTT.

This clonotype turned up a few times. The chain uses TRBV7-8 and TRBJ1-1; perhaps TRBD1 as D (6 bases). V lost 1 base, J lost 8 bases, and 14 bases lay in between. The CDR3 spans 14 residues. From germline, CDR1 is SGHVS and CDR2 FQNEAQ. The CDR3 sequence: CASSLGTAEDEAFF. Here the CDR3 DNA reads TGTGCCAGCAGCTTAGGGACAGCTGAGGACGAAGCTTTCTTT.

The sample holds one count of this clonotype. The V gene is TRBV7-2, the J gene TRBJ1-6; TRBD1 matches 9 bases. Losses at the gene ends were 2 bases for V and 10 bases for J; bases not matched to a gene: 6. Germline CDR1 reads SGHTA; CDR2 reads FQGNSA. The CDR3 extends over 15 amino acids. The CDR3 bases are TGTGCCAGCAGCTTATGGGACAGGGTTGGCTCACCCCTCCACTTT. Its protein is CASSLWDRVGSPLHF.

The sample holds a few counts of this clonotype. The rearrangement joins TRBV2 to TRBJ2-7, with 9 bases that match TRBD1. Germline-derived CDR1 and CDR2 are SNHLY and FYNNEI. This CDR3 is 14 amino acids long. J was trimmed by 2 bases and V by 6 bases; bases with no gene match: 5. This CDR3 is CASRSGTGPYEQYF. The DNA of the CDR3 is TGTGCCAGCAGATCCGGGACAGGGCCCTACGAGCAGTACTTC.

This clonotype was seen a few times. It is likely a read error: a sequence one base away is far more abundant. The genes are TRBV7-2 and TRBJ2-3, with no clear D. From germline, CDR1 is SGHTA and CDR2 FQGNSA. The CDR3 is 12 amino acids. The CDR3 bases are TGTGCCAGCAGCCCCACCACAGATGCGCAGTATTTT. Amino acid sequence: CASSPTTDAQYF.

This clonotype has only a few counts. The J gene is TRBJ2-1, the V gene TRBV4-3; a weak D match, TRBD1 (6 bases). The CDR3 is 19 amino acids. CDR1 is LGHNA, CDR2 YSLEER, per germline. V shed 3 bases and J shed 6 bases, with 27 bases lying between them. CDR3 loop: CASSQAVYPLLGQVNEQFF. The CDR3 DNA reads TGCGCCAGCAGCCAGGCTGTTTACCCCCTGTTGGGACAAGTCAATGAGCAGTTCTTC.

This clonotype has at least ten counts. The rearrangement uses TRBV7-2 and TRBJ2-5; 7 nucleotides agree with TRBD2. The CDR3 has 15 residues. J lost 7 bases, V lost 3 bases, and 11 bases had no gene match. Per germline, CDR1 SGHTA and CDR2 FQGNSA. In DNA, the CDR3 is TGTGCCAGCAGCTTTAGTTACCTAGCGGCTCCGACCCAGTACTTC. Translation: CASSFSYLAAPTQYF. Combining the CDR3 with reference TRBV7-2 and TRBJ2-5 gives the whole variable domain GAGVSQSPSNKVTEKGKDVELRCDPISGHTALYWYRQSLGQGLEFLIYFQGNSAPDKSGLPSDRFSAERTGGSVSTLTIQRTQQEDSAVYLCASSFSYLAAPTQYFGPGTRLLVL.

This clonotype was seen just once. A read error may be the cause here, since a much bigger clone is one base away. The chain links TRBV3-1 to TRBJ2-5; no definite D call. Germline CDR1 is LGHDT and CDR2 is YNNKEL (reference sequence). Trimming took off 1 base at V and 6 bases at J, with 12 bases between the two ends. The CDR3 is made up of 14 amino acids. CDR3 sequence (DNA): TGTGCCAGCAGCCAAGGGAGAGGTCAGAAGACCCAGTACTTC. It translates to CASSQGRGQKTQYF.